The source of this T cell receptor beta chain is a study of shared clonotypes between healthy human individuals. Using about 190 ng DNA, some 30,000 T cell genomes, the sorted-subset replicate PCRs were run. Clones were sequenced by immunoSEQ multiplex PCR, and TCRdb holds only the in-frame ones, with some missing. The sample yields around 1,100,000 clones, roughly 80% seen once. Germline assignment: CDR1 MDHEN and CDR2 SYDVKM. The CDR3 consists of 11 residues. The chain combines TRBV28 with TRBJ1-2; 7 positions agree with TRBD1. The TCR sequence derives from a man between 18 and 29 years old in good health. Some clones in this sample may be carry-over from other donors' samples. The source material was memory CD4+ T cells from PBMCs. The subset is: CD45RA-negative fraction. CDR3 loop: CTGTEGYGYTF. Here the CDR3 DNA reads TGTACCGGGACAGAGGGGTATGGCTACACCTTC.